The T cell receptor (beta chain) under discussion was sequenced for a study of T cell responses to AZD1222 COVID-19 vaccine. Study conclusions and caveats: Donor demographics were predominantly white British with a female majority; clonal diversity may be underestimated. Across the whole spike, CD4 TCRs peaked at regions 160-218 and 743-854.

This clone was counted once. Its cognate antigen is unknown. The CDR3 runs 13 residues. Trimming removed 9 bases at V and 3 bases at J, with 12 bases between. In germline, CDR1 is MNHEY, CDR2 SVGAGI. Clones were sequenced by immunoSEQ multiplex PCR, and TCRdb holds only the in-frame ones, with some missing. The sample lists around 78,000 clones; 87% were seen once. V and J are TRBV6-5 and TRBJ1-5; no clear D. The receptor was isolated from an adult in good health. Source: peripheral blood, taken on day 0 of AZD1222 vaccination. The chain's CDR3 is CASKAGSNQPQHF. The DNA of the CDR3 is TGTGCCAGTAAGGCCGGGTCCAATCAGCCCCAGCATTTT.